The T cell receptor beta chain under discussion was sequenced for a study of blood T cell repertoires in COVID-19. Study context: Donors in the United States, Italy and Spain gave samples during acute or convalescent COVID-19. PBMCs, B-cell-depleted T cells, or T cells were the source of the cDNA or gDNA that made up the material.

CDR3 length: 14 residues. The V gene end was trimmed by 0 bases and the J gene end by 10 bases; junction bases not matched to a gene: 9. Germline V CDR1 and CDR2: SGHRS, YFSETQ. Clinical history as reported by participants underpinned cohort assignment. Produced via immunoSEQ multiplex PCR; TCRdb's table is partial and in-frame only. Of 300,000 to 500,000 clones listed, approximately 86% are singletons. The source is a woman between 40 and 50 years old with acute COVID-19. Sequencing was done on a sample of PBMCs or T cells enriched from blood (not recorded which). The V call is TRBV5-1, the J call TRBJ1-1; 7 bases line up with TRBD1. The CDR3 loop is CASSLGVTQGRAFF. CDR3 coding DNA: TGCGCCAGCAGCTTGGGGGTTACACAGGGGCGAGCTTTCTTT.